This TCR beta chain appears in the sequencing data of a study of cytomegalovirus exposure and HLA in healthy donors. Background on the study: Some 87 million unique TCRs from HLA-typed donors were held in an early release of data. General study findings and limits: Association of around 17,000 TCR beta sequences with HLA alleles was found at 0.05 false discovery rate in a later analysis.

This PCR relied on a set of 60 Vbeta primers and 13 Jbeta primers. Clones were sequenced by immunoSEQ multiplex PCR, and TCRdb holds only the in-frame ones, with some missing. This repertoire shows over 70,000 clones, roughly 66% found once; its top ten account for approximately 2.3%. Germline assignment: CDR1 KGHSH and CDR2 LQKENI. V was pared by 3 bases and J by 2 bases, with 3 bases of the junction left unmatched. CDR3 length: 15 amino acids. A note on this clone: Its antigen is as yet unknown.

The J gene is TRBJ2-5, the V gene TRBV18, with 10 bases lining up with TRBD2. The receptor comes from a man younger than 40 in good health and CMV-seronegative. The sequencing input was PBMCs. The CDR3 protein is CASSPIAGGQETQYF. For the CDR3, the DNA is TGTGCCAGCTCACCGATAGCGGGAGGACAAGAGACCCAGTACTTC.